These 16 T cell receptor beta chains originate from one sample sequenced in a study of shared clonotypes between healthy human individuals. Clones were sequenced by immunoSEQ multiplex PCR, and TCRdb holds only the in-frame ones, with some missing. This table has over 700,000 clones, roughly 72% appearing once. Sequencing input: memory CD4+ T cells sorted from blood. Regarding subset: CD45RA-negative fraction. The receptors derive from a young woman in good health.

The genes are TRBV6-5 and TRBJ1-2; D remains ambiguous. This CDR3 comprises 14 residues. Trimming took off 6 bases at V and 4 bases at J, with 15 bases between the two ends. Germline assignment: CDR1 MNHEY and CDR2 SVGAGI. The CDR3 region is CASRSPRELYGYTF. CDR3 nucleotide sequence: TGTGCCAGCAGATCCCCTCGAGAACTCTATGGCTACACCTTC.

This clone has more than one count but fewer than ten. The rearrangement joins TRBV25-1 to TRBJ2-3, with D perhaps matching TRBD1 (6 bases). Trimming took off 5 bases at V and 5 bases at J, with 11 bases between the two ends. The CDR3 length is 13 residues. CDR1 and CDR2 from the germline V gene are MGHDK and SYGVNS. This chain's CDR3 is CASSNSGVDTQYF. The DNA for the CDR3 is TGTGCCAGCAGTAATTCAGGGGTAGATACGCAGTATTTT.

The chain has TRBV5-1 and TRBJ2-7; TRBD2 aligns across 7 bases. With V trimmed by 0 bases and J by 5 bases, 8 bases remained unmatched. CDR1 is SGHRS and CDR2 is YFSETQ in the germline V gene. The CDR3 has 15 residues. For the CDR3, the DNA is TGCGCCAGCAGCTTGGTGGCGGGAGTAAGCCACGAGCAGTACTTC. Encoded protein: CASSLVAGVSHEQYF.

Concerning this clone: The sample carries other DNA sequences with the same CDR3. This sequence joins TRBV15 and TRBJ1-1, with D hard to call. The germline gives CDR1 LNHNV, CDR2 YYDKDF (reference sequence). The CDR3 covers 15 residues. The V end lost 0 bases, the J end lost 2 bases, and 10 bases lay between the germline ends. The DNA for the CDR3 is TGTGCCACCAGCAGAGATCGCCAAGAAAACACTGAAGCTTTCTTT. Amino acid sequence: CATSRDRQENTEAFF.

The V call is TRBV15, the J call TRBJ2-7; TRBD1 agrees at 8 bases. This CDR3 has 15 residues. The germline CDR1 and CDR2 sequences are LNHNV and YYDKDF (reference sequence). The junction had 11 bases not matched to a gene; V was cut back by 4 bases and J by 6 bases. CDR3 sequence reads: CATSKVRTGFGEQYF. Here the CDR3 DNA reads TGTGCCACCAGCAAGGTCCGGACAGGGTTCGGCGAGCAGTACTTC.

This clone was seen a few times. V gene TRBV19 combines with J gene TRBJ1-1; D remains ambiguous. Looked up from germline, CDR1 is LNHDA and CDR2 is SQIVND (reference sequence). Between the trimmed V and J ends, which lost 6 bases and 1 base, there was a span of 12 bases. The CDR3 has 14 amino acids. The CDR3 loop is CASSLGSRNTEAFF. CDR3 nucleotides: TGTGCCAGTAGCTTGGGTAGCAGGAACACTGAAGCTTTCTTT.

Of note for this clone: This sample also contains other DNA sequences that code for the same CDR3. The V and J genes are TRBV5-4 and TRBJ1-1; the D gene is possibly TRBD1 (6 bases). V was cut by 2 bases and J by 4 bases, with 12 bases left in between. Germline CDR1 is SGHNT and CDR2 is YYREEE (reference sequence). The CDR3 runs 14 residues. CDR3 sequence: CASSLEGGITEAFF. CDR3 coding DNA: TGTGCCAGCAGCTTAGAGGGGGGGATCACTGAAGCTTTCTTT.

The V call is TRBV10-3, the J call TRBJ2-7, with D possibly TRBD1 on 6 matching bases. Trimming removed 10 bases at V and 1 base at J, with 17 bases between. CDR1 is ENHRY and CDR2 is SYGVKD in the germline V gene. The CDR3 covers 14 residues. CDR3 sequence (DNA): TGTGCCAGTGGGACCACAGGGAATTCCTACGAGCAGTACTTC. It codes for CASGTTGNSYEQYF.

Here the CDR3 reads CASSQGPVRPGANVLTF. The CDR3, as DNA: TGCGCCAGCAGCCAAGGGCCCGTACGCCCGGGGGCCAACGTCCTGACTTTC. The chain links TRBV4-1 to TRBJ2-6; no clear D gene. The CDR3 spans 17 residues. Trimming cost V 1 base and J 4 bases, with 14 bases left between them. From germline, CDR1 is MGHRA and CDR2 YSYEKL.

The rearrangement uses TRBV4-1 and TRBJ2-7; D might be TRBD1 (6 bases). V was shortened by 2 bases and J by 4 bases, with 18 bases between the two germline ends. This CDR3 region has 16 residues. Per germline, CDR1 MGHRA and CDR2 YSYEKL. DNA for the CDR3: TGCGCCAGCAGCCAATCGAAGGGGCAGGGGTCTTACGAGCAGTACTTC. Its translation: CASSQSKGQGSYEQYF.

The chain recombines TRBV19 with TRBJ1-5; no firm D call. Trimming left V 6 bases short and J 4 bases short, with 19 bases between. The CDR3 extends over 16 amino acids. Germline CDR1 LNHDA, CDR2 SQIVND (reference sequence). The CDR3 DNA reads as TGTGCCAGTAGCGCGGGTCTGGGTGTAAGGAATCAGCCCCAGCATTTT. Amino acid sequence: CASSAGLGVRNQPQHF.

This clone was seen only once. The chain links TRBV4-1 to TRBJ2-7, with TRBD2 matching over 13 bases. V trimming: 3 bases; J trimming: 5 bases; junction bases outside the gene matches: 7. Per the germline V gene, CDR1 is MGHRA and CDR2 is YSYEKL. CDR3 length: 16 residues. In DNA, the CDR3 is TGCGCCAGCAGCCACCGCAGGACTAGCGGGAGCCACGAGCAGTACTTC. Translation gives CASSHRRTSGSHEQYF.

This clone appeared a few times. The J gene is TRBJ1-2, the V gene TRBV27, with D maybe TRBD1 (6 bases). V was shortened by 1 base and J by 4 bases, with 10 bases between the two germline ends. This CDR3 spans 14 amino acids. Germline lookup yields CDR1 MNHEY and CDR2 SMNVEV (reference sequence). The CDR3 nucleotides are TGTGCCAGCAGTTTATGGCCGGACAGCTATGGCTACACCTTC. Protein: CASSLWPDSYGYTF.

J is TRBJ2-5 and V is TRBV19, with D hard to call. Germline lookup yields CDR1 LNHDA and CDR2 SQIVND (reference sequence). This CDR3 spans 14 amino acids. Trimming removed 4 bases at V and 5 bases at J, with 14 bases between. In nucleotides, the CDR3 is TGTGCCAGTAGTAGTGGGCGGTACTCGGAGACCCAGTACTTC. This encodes CASSSGRYSETQYF.

This sequence joins TRBV5-4 and TRBJ1-4; D call uncertain. The germline V and J ends were trimmed by 4 bases and 8 bases, with 15 bases remaining between them. Germline CDR1 and CDR2: SGHNT and YYREEE (reference sequence). This CDR3 is built from 14 residues. In nucleotides, the CDR3 is TGTGCCAGCAGCGTCTTCGGAAAAGGAGAAAAACTGTTTTTT. Encoded protein: CASSVFGKGEKLFF.

The chain joins TRBV7-7 to TRBJ2-5; TRBD2 matches at 11 bases. The CDR3 covers 18 residues. Germline V lookup: CDR1 SSHAT, CDR2 FNYEAQ (reference sequence). With V trimmed by 5 bases and J by 3 bases, 14 bases remained unmatched. The CDR3 loop reads CASSPGVAGGPKKETQYF. In nucleotides, the CDR3 is TGTGCCAGCAGCCCAGGGGTAGCGGGAGGGCCAAAAAAAGAGACCCAGTACTTC.